This TCR beta chain was recovered during a study of T cells after somatic rescue of genetic block. Generated by immunoSEQ multiplex PCR, the TCRdb table keeps only in-frame clones and is missing some. The data show 88,000 or so clones, with about 90% seen just once and more than 1.5% held by the top ten. The CDR3 has 13 amino acids. V gave up 5 bases and J gave up 2 bases, with 7 bases separating them. In germline, CDR1 is SGHNT, CDR2 YENEEA. The sequencing sample was made of peripheral blood mononuclear cells (PBMCs). The V call is TRBV11-3, the J call TRBJ1-3; D not resolved. The sequence was obtained from a woman younger than 30. The CDR3 nucleotides are TGTGCCAGCAGCCTCGGGACTGGAAACACCATATATTTT. Residues: CASSLGTGNTIYF.